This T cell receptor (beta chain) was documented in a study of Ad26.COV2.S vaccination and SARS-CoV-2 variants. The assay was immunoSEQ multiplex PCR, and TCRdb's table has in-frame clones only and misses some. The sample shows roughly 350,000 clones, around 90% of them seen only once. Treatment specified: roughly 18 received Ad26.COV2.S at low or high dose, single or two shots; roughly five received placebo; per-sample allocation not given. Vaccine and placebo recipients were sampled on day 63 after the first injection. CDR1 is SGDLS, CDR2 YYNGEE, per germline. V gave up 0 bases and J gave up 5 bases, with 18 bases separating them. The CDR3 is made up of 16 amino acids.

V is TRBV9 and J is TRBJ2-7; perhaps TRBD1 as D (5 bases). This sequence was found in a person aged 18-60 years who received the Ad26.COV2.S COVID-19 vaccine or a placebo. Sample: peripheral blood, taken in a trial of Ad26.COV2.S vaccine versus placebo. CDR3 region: CASSVATMSRVNEQYF. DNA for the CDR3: TGTGCCAGCAGCGTAGCTACGATGAGCAGGGTCAACGAGCAGTACTTC.